What follows are 14 T cell receptor beta chains derived from one specimen sequenced in a study of monozygotic twins with inflammatory bowel disease. TCRdb re-called the 5' RACE reads; one entry per CDR3 protein, DNA not given. The table lists approximately 160,000 distinct CDR3 sequences. The sample taken for sequencing was blood. Every receptor here comes from a human donor with ulcerative colitis or Crohn's disease, or a healthy co-twin of an affected twin (not recorded which).

The V call is TRBV7-9, the J call TRBJ1-5; without DNA, the TCRdb call of TRBD1 cannot be checked. Per the germline V gene, CDR1 is SEHNR and CDR2 is FQNEAQ (reference sequence). The CDR3 totals 13 residues. The chain's CDR3 is CASTGSGTQPQHF.

This chain joins TRBV27 and TRBJ1-2; lacking DNA, the TRBD1 call made by TCRdb goes unchecked. Per germline, CDR1 MNHEY and CDR2 SMNVEV (reference sequence). There are 13 residues in the CDR3. CDR3 protein: CASSLGRDYGYTF.

V gene TRBV11-2 combines with J gene TRBJ2-7. The germline V gene has CDR1 SGHAT and CDR2 FQNNGV. CDR3 size: 13 residues. The CDR3 region is CASSSGGPYEQYF.

The chain combines TRBV3-1 with TRBJ2-5; the TRBD1 assignment by TCRdb is unverifiable without DNA. The CDR3 has 15 residues. Germline loops: CDR1 LGHDT, CDR2 YNNKEL (reference sequence). The CDR3 spells CASSLFRAWVETQYF.

This chain uses TRBV28 with TRBJ2-5; TCRdb names TRBD1, which stays unverified in the absence of DNA. CDR3 length: 15 amino acids. Germline loops: CDR1 MDHEN, CDR2 SYDVKM. The CDR3: CASSEEGLDSGTQYF.

The genes are TRBV7-2 and TRBJ2-7; TCRdb's D call of TRBD2 is untestable without DNA. Per the germline V gene, CDR1 is SGHTA and CDR2 is FQGNSA. The CDR3 contains 19 residues. The CDR3 sequence: CASSLSQMTSGRLTYEQYF.

V usage is TRBV25-1 and J usage is TRBJ2-7. Germline V lookup: CDR1 MGHDK, CDR2 SYGVNS. The CDR3 spans 15 residues. CDR3: CASSEYRSQTYEQYF.

The chain recombines TRBV7-2 with TRBJ2-1. CDR1 SGHTA and CDR2 FQGNSA come from the germline V gene. This CDR3 spans 15 amino acids. The CDR3 spells CASSLALAAHNEQFF.

This chain uses TRBV20-1 with TRBJ1-1; there is no DNA to check the TCRdb D call of TRBD1. The CDR3 runs 12 residues. The germline V gene encodes CDR1 DFQATT and CDR2 SNEGSKA (reference sequence). The CDR3 sequence is CSASRGRSEAFF.

This rearrangement joins TRBV30 to TRBJ2-7; TCRdb indicates TRBD1, and absent DNA this call remains unverified. CDR1 and CDR2 (germline): GTSNPN, SVGIG (reference sequence). There are 13 residues in the CDR3. The chain's CDR3 is CAWGQSHSYEQYF.

This chain connects TRBV12-3 or TRBV12-4 to TRBJ2-1; the D call from TCRdb, TRBD2, cannot be confirmed without DNA. The CDR3 is made up of 16 amino acids. CDR3 in amino acids: CASSYYSGSSYNEQFF.

This rearrangement joins TRBV18 to TRBJ2-3. The CDR3 extends over 15 amino acids. CDR1 and CDR2 from the germline V gene are KGHSH and LQKENI. CDR3 in amino acids: CASSPPAGLTDTQYF.

The chain joins TRBV29-1 to TRBJ1-5; with no DNA, the TCRdb D assignment of TRBD1 cannot be verified. Per germline, CDR1 SQVTM and CDR2 ANQGSEA. CDR3 size: 13 residues. Here the CDR3 reads CSVAPQGNQPQHF. The whole variable domain, remainder taken from reference TRBV29-1 and TRBJ1-5, is SAVISQKPSRDICQRGTSLTIQCQVDSQVTMMFWYRQQPGQSLTLIATANQGSEATYESGFVIDKFPISRPNLTFSTLTVSNMSPEDSSIYLCSVAPQGNQPQHFGDGTRLSIL.

The chain uses TRBV27 and TRBJ2-1; the D gene TCRdb calls, TRBD2, cannot be checked with no DNA. The CDR3 covers 13 residues. CDR1 and CDR2 (germline): MNHEY, SMNVEV (reference sequence). The CDR3 sequence is CASSSSGRGEQFF.